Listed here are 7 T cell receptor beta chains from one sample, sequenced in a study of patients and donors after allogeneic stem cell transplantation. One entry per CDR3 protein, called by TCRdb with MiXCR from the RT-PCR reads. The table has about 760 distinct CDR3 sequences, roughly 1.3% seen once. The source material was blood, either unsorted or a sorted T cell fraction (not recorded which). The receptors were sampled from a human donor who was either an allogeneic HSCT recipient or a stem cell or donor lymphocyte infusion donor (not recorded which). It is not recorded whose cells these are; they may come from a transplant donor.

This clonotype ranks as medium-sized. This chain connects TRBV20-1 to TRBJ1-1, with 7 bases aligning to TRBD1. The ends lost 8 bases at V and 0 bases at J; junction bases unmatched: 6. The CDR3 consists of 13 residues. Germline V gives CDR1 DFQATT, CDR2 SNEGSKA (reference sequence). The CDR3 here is CSISGQMNTEAFF. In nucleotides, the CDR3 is TGCAGTATCTCGGGACAGATGAACACTGAAGCTTTCTTT.

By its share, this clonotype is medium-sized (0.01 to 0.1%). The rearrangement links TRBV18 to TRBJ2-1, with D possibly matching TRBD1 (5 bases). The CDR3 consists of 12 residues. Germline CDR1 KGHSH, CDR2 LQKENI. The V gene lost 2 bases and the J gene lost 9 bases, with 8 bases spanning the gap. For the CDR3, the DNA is TGTGCCAGCTCACCATGGGGCATTGAGCAGTTCTTC. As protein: CASSPWGIEQFF.

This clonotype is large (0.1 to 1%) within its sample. As DNA, the CDR3 is TGTGCCAGCAGCTTAGTTGGGGTTCCAGATACGCAGTATTTT. This encodes CASSLVGVPDTQYF. This chain connects TRBV7-9 to TRBJ2-3; no reliable D call. The CDR3 totals 14 residues. V was pared by 1 base and J by 4 bases, with 9 bases between. Germline CDR1 is SEHNR and CDR2 is FQNEAQ (reference sequence).

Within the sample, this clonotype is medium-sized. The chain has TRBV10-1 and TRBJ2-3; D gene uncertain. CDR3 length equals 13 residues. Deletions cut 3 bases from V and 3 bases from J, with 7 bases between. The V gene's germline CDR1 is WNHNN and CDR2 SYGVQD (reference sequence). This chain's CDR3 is CASSDGGTDTQYF. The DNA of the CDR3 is TGCGCCAGCAGTGATGGTGGGACAGATACGCAGTATTTT.

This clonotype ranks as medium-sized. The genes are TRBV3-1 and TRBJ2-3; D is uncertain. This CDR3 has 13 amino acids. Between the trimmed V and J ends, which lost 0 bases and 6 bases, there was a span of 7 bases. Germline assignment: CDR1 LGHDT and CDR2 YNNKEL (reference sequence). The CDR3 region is CASSQEWADTQYF. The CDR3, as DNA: TGTGCCAGCAGCCAAGAATGGGCGGATACGCAGTATTTT.

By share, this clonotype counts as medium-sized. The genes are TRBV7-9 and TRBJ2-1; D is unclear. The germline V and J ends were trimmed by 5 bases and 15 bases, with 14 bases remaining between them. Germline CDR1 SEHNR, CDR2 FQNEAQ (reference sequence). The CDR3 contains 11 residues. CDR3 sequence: CASSPLLGLFF. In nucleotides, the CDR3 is TGTGCCAGCAGCCCTTTATTGGGCCTGTTCTTC.

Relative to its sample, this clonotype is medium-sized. This CDR3 is CASSLGTARVDTQYF. The CDR3 DNA sequence: TGTGCCAGCAGCTTGGGTACCGCTAGAGTGGATACGCAGTATTTT. The V and J genes are TRBV5-6 and TRBJ2-3; no definite D call. Per the germline V gene, CDR1 is SGHDT and CDR2 is YYEEEE. V dropped 0 bases and J dropped 6 bases, with 14 bases sitting between them. The CDR3 consists of 15 residues.